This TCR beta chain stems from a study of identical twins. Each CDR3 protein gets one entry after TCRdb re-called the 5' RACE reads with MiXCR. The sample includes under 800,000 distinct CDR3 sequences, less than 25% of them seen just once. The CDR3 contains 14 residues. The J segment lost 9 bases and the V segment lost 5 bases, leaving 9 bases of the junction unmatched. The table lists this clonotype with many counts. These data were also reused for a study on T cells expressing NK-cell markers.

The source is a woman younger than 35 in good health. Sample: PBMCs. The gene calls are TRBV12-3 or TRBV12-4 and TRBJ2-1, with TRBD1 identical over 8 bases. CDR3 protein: CASSLGQGSVEQFF. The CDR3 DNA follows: TGTGCCAGCAGTCTCGGACAGGGTTCGGTTGAGCAGTTCTTC.